The 2 T cell receptor beta chains in this list originate from one sample, sequenced in a study of T cell repertoires in cytomegalovirus infection. The antigens of these receptors remain unknown. Each CDR3 protein gets one entry after TCRdb re-called the reads with MiXCR. The sample holds 900,000 to 950,000 distinct CDR3 sequences, 31% seen once. The sample in question was cultured CD8+ T cells from PBMCs, obtained from culture after CMV antigen stimulation. The source of these receptors is a human donor in good health (CMV status not recorded). Some clones in this sample may be carry-over from other donors' samples.

In this sample, this clonotype turned up many times. The chain combines TRBV6-1 with TRBJ2-3; 7 positions agree with TRBD1. This CDR3 contains 16 residues. Germline V CDR1 and CDR2: MNHNS, SASEGT. J lost 4 bases, V lost 6 bases, and 13 bases had no gene match. Here the CDR3 DNA reads TGTGCCAGCAGCGTGACAGGGATATCTCGGGCAGATACGCAGTATTTT. Amino acids: CASSVTGISRADTQYF.

The rearrangement joins TRBV28 to TRBJ1-4, with TRBD1 as a possible D gene (6 bases). Trimming removed 7 bases at V and 0 bases at J, with 18 bases between. Germline CDR1 and CDR2: MDHEN and SYDVKM. The CDR3 extends over 17 amino acids. CDR3 residues: CASTLGTLYATNEKLFF. The DNA for the CDR3 is TGTGCCAGCACCTTGGGGACACTGTATGCAACTAATGAAAAACTGTTTTTT.